This T cell receptor (beta chain) was sequenced in a study of T cells in localized non-small cell lung cancer (dated by TCRdb to 2018 to 2021). In terms of the full investigation: Comparing tumors with uninvolved tumor-adjacent lungs, the study looked at the T cell repertoires of 200 to 250 patients with early-stage NSCLC. The mean age of the NSCLC patients was approximately 71 years, with 120 to 150 men and over 100 women. The cohort consisted of approximately 240 treatment-naive NSCLC patients whose localized lung tumors had been resected.

TCR beta CDR3 regions were sequenced from DNA using the immunoSEQ Assay. In the original analysis: T cell density was computed as TCR beta template counts normalized to usable DNA estimated by amplifying housekeeping genes. Richness was estimated with the preseqR package, extrapolating to 400,000 templates for PBMC samples and 120,000 templates for tissue samples. Clonality was calculated as one minus Pielou's evenness. Differential abundance testing on productive amino-acid clonotypes, with a minimum total count of 5 and an alpha of 0.1, was used to identify tissue-enriched TCRs. The Jaccard Index and the Morisita Overlap Index were used to quantify repertoire overlap between compartments. GLIPH clustered TCR beta CDR3s with public tetramer-defined viral CDR3s; viral motifs required at least three viral sequences plus V-gene enrichment. The clones in this table, taken by TCRdb from immuneACCESS, are in-frame only. Not every clone is retained; where verified, under half of the shortfall comes from an unresolved V gene, and the cause of the rest is unknown. The DNA was the basis for D and trimming; V, J and clone size are from that table. Present in this sample are tens of thousands of clones, around 85% of which were seen just once. The top ten clones comprise more than 15% of the sample.

With regard to this clone: Its cognate antigen has yet to be identified. No base quality information exists; no much larger clone differs at one position.

Summary of the overall study and its limitations: Because of the exploratory design, TCR variables were selected using unadjusted p-values without false-discovery rate correction. Uninvolved tumor-adjacent lung showed the highest T cell clonality, higher than tumor, which suggests more focused antigenic responses in the uninvolved tumor-adjacent lung. Longer overall survival was associated with higher blood T cell density, whereas shorter survival was associated with higher adjacent-lung clonality. Multi-region tumor sequencing was not performed, so intratumor heterogeneity could not be excluded. A median of around 50 of the top 100 tumor clones were detected in paired uninvolved adjacent lung, and some 30 of these tumor clones were also found among the top 100 clones of the paired uninvolved adjacent lung.

Its CDR3 holds 15 amino acids, cysteine through phenylalanine. The retained sequence is limited to the CDR3, 45 bases, with the frame set at the first base. From the germline V gene (reference sequence), CDR1 is SEHNR and CDR2 is FQNEAQ. V was cut back by 5 bases and J by 2 bases, leaving a gap of 13 bases between them. At diagnosis, peripheral blood, uninvolved tumor-adjacent lung and tumor were collected and stored as a combination of fresh-frozen and FFPE material. Blood samples were analyzed as peripheral blood mononuclear cells for TCR repertoire profiling. The source was PBMCs, collected before any cancer treatment. The chain is made from TRBV7-9 and TRBJ1-5; the D segment cannot be called with confidence. The sequence was collected from a woman aged 35 to 75 with stage II squamous cell lung carcinoma. The DNA sequence is given as TGTGCCAGCAGCGAGGGAGGTATCGGCAATCAGCCCCAGCATTTT. Its protein product is CASSEGGIGNQPQHF. Beyond the CDR3, the reference TRBV7-9 and TRBJ1-5 genes provide the residues; the full variable domain reads: DTGVSQNPRHKITKRGQNVTFRCDPISEHNRLYWYRQTLGQGPEFLTYFQNEAQLEKSRLLSDRFSAERPKGSFSTLEIQRTEQGDSAMYLCASSEGGIGNQPQHFGDGTRLSIL.